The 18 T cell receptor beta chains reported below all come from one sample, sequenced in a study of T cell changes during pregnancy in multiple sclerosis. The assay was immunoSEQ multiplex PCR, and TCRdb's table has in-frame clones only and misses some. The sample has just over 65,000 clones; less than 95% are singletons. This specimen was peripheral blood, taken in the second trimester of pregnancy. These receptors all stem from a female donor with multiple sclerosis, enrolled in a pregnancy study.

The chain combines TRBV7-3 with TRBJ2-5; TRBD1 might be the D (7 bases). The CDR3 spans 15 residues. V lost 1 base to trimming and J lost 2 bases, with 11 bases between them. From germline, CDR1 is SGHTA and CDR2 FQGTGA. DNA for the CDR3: TGTGCCAGCAGCTTAAGCCCAGGGGGGCAAGAGACCCAGTACTTC. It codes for CASSLSPGGQETQYF.

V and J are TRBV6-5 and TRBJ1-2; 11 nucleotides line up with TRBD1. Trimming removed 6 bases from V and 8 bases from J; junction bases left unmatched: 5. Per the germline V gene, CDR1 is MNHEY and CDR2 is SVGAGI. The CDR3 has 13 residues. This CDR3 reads CASRPGQGGGYTF. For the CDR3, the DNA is TGTGCCAGCAGACCGGGACAGGGGGGAGGCTACACCTTC.

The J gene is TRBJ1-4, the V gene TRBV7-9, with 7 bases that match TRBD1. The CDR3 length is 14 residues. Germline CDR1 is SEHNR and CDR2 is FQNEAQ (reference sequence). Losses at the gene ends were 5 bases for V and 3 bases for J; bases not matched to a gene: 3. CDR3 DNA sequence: TGTGCCAGCAGCCAGGGGGGTGCTAATGAAAAACTGTTTTTT. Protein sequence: CASSQGGANEKLFF.

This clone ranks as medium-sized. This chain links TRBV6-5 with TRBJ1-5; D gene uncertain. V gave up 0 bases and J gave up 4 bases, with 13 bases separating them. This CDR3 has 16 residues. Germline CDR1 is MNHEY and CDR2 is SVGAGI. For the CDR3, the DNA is TGTGCCAGCAGTTACTCGAGAGGGATGGGAAATCAGCCCCAGCATTTT. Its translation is CASSYSRGMGNQPQHF.

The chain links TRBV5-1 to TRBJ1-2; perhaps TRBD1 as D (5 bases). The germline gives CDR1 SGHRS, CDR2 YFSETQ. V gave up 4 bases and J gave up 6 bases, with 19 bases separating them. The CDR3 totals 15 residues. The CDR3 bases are TGCGCCAGCAGCAACCATCTTCAGGGTTTAGATGGCTACACCTTC. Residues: CASSNHLQGLDGYTF.

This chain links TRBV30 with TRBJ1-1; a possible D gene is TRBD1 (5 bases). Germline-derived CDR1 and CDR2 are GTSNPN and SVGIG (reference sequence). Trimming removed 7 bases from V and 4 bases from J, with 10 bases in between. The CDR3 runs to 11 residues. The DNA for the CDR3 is TGTGCCTCCAGGGAAGGCACTGAAGCTTTCTTT. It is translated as CASREGTEAFF.

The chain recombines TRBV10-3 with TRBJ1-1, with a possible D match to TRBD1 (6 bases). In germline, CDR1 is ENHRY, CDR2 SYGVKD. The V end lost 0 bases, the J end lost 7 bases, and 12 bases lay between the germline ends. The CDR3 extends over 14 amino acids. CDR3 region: CAISESQGTYEAFF. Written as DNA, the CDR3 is TGTGCCATCAGTGAGTCGCAGGGGACGTATGAAGCTTTCTTT.

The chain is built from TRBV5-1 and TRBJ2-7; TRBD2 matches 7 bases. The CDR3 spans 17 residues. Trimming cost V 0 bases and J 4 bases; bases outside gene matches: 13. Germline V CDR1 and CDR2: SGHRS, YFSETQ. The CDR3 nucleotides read TGCGCCAGCAGCTTGGGGCTAGCGGTGGAGCACCAATACGAGCAGTACTTC. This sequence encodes CASSLGLAVEHQYEQYF.

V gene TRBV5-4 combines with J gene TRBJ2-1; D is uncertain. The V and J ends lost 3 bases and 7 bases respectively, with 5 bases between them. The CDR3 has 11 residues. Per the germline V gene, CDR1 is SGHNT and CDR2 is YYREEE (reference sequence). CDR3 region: CASSWRNEQFF. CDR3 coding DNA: TGTGCCAGCAGCTGGCGGAATGAGCAGTTCTTC.

The chain's CDR3 is CASSLNRVNEQFF. The CDR3 DNA is TGTGCCAGCAGCTTAAACAGGGTCAATGAGCAGTTCTTC. V gene TRBV7-2 combines with J gene TRBJ2-1; TRBD1 is a possible D gene (6 bases). CDR1 and CDR2 from the germline V gene are SGHTA and FQGNSA. This CDR3 is built from 13 residues. Trimming took off 2 bases at V and 6 bases at J, with 8 bases between the two ends.

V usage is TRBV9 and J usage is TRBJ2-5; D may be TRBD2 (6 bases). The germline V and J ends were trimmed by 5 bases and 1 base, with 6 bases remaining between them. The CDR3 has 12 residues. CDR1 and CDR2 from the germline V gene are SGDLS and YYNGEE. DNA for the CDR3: TGTGCCAGCAGGGGACTCCAAGAGACCCAGTACTTC. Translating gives CASRGLQETQYF.

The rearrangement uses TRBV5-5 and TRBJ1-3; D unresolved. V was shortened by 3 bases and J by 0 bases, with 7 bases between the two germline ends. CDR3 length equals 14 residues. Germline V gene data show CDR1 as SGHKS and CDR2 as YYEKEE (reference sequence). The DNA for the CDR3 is TGTGCCAGCAGCTATCGAGGCTCTGGAAACACCATATATTTT. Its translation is CASSYRGSGNTIYF.

The CDR3 nucleotides read TGTGCCAGCAGCTTGTGGGCCCATTACGAGCAGTACTTC. Amino acids: CASSLWAHYEQYF. The rearrangement links TRBV13 to TRBJ2-7; D unresolved. CDR1 is PRHDT and CDR2 is FYEKMQ in the germline V gene (reference sequence). With 3 bases removed from V and 4 bases from J, the gap between germline ends came to 10 bases. This CDR3 has 13 amino acids.

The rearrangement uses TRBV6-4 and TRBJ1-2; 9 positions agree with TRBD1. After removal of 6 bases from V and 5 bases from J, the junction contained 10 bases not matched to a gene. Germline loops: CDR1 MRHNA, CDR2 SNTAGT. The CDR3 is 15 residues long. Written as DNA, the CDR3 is TGTGCCAGCAGAGAAGCCGGGACAGGGAGTTATGGCTACACCTTC. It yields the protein CASREAGTGSYGYTF.

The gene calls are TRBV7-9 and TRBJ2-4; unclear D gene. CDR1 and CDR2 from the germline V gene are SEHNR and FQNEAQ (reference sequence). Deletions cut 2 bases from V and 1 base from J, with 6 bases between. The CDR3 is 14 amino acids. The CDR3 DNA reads TGTGCCAGCAGCTTAATCCAGGCCAAAAACATTCAGTACTTC. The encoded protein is CASSLIQAKNIQYF. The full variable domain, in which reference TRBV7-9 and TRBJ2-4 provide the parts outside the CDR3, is DTGVSQNPRHKITKRGQNVTFRCDPISEHNRLYWYRQTLGQGPEFLTYFQNEAQLEKSRLLSDRFSAERPKGSFSTLEIQRTEQGDSAMYLCASSLIQAKNIQYFGAGTRLSVL.

DNA for the CDR3: TGTGCCAGCAGCCCCCGGACAGGGGGCTGGGAGACCCAGTACTTC. This gives the protein CASSPRTGGWETQYF. The chain recombines TRBV5-6 with TRBJ2-5; TRBD1 agrees at 11 bases. V dropped 4 bases and J dropped 5; count of bases not matched to a gene: 7. CDR1 and CDR2 from the germline V gene are SGHDT and YYEEEE. This CDR3 is 15 amino acids long.

The CDR3 sequence: CAISEFPRSGDQPQHF. The CDR3 coding sequence is TGTGCCATCAGTGAGTTCCCTCGTTCCGGGGATCAGCCCCAGCATTTT. The genes are TRBV10-3 and TRBJ1-5; D remains ambiguous. CDR1 is ENHRY, CDR2 SYGVKD, per germline. This CDR3 spans 16 amino acids. V was pared by 1 base and J by 5 bases, with 15 bases between.

The DNA of the CDR3 is TGTGCCAGCAGCTCAAACAGGTACGAGCAGTACTTC. Protein product: CASSSNRYEQYF. The rearrangement links TRBV7-6 to TRBJ2-7, with D maybe TRBD1 (5 bases). CDR3 length: 12 residues. CDR1 and CDR2 (germline): SGHVS, FNYEAQ. The V gene lost 4 bases and the J gene lost 4 bases, with 8 bases spanning the gap.